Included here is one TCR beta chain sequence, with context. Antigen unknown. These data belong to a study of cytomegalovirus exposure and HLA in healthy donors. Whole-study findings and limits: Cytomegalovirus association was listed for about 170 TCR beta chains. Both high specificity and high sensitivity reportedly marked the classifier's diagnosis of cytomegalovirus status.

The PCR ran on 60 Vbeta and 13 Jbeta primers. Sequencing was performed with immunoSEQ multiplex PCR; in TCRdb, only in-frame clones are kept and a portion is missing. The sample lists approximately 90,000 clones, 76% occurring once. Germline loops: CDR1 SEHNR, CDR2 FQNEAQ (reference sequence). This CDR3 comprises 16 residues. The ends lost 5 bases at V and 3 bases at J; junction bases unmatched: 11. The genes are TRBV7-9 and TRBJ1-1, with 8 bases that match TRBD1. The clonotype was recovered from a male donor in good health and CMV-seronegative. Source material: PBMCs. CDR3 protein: CASSVLSGGGDTEAFF. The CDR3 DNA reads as TGTGCCAGCAGCGTACTATCAGGGGGCGGGGACACTGAAGCTTTCTTT.